This TCR beta chain appears in the sequencing data of a study of tumor-infiltrating lymphocytes in primary liver carcinoma. Germline CDR1 is SGHTA and CDR2 is FQGNSA. V lost 2 bases and J 7 bases, leaving 15 bases between the germline ends. The CDR3 consists of 15 residues. DNA and RNA were both co-extracted from 20-30 mg of bulk tissue that had not been sorted. A constant-region primer primed TCR beta cDNA synthesis from about 530 ng of total RNA. TCR beta libraries came from three nested multiplex PCR rounds using slightly modified ARM-PCR. Investigators reported that the first two PCR rounds, at about 11 cycles each, used TRBV1-TRBV30 forward primers with a C-beta reverse primer. MiXCR, applied by TCRdb to the multiplex PCR reads, yields one record per CDR3 protein. The sample comprises over 100,000 distinct CDR3 sequences, nearly 70% of which are singletons, and over 6.5% rests with the top ten.

Sequenced material: tumor-adjacent normal liver tissue. The sequence was obtained from a woman aged 60-75 years with primary liver carcinoma and hepatitis B virus infection. The J gene is TRBJ2-1, the V gene TRBV7-2; D remains ambiguous. This CDR3 reads CASSLLPPPSNEQFF. DNA for the CDR3: TGTGCCAGCAGCTTACTCCCCCCGCCGTCAAATGAGCAGTTCTTC.